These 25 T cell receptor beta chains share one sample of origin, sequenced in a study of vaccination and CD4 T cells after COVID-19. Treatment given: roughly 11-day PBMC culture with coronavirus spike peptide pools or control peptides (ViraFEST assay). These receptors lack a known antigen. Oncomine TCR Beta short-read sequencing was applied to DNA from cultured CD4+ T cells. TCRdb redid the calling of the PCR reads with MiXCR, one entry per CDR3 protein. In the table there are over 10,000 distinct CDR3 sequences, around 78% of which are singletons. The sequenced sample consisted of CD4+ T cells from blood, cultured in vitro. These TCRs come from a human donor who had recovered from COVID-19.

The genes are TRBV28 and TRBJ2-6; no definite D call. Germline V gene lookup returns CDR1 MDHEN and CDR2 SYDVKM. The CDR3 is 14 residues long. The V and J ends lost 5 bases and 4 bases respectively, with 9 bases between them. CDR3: CASSPALGANVLTF. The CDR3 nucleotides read TGTGCCAGCAGTCCGGCTTTAGGGGCCAACGTCCTGACTTTC.

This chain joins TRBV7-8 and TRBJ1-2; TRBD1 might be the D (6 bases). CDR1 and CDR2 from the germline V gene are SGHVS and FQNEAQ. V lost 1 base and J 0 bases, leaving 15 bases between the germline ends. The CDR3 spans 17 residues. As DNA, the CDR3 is TGTGCCAGCAGCTTAGAAGCCCGGGACATACCTAACTATGGCTACACCTTC. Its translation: CASSLEARDIPNYGYTF.

Here the CDR3 reads CASSLQDRLKLRYTF. The CDR3 DNA sequence: TGTGCCAGCAGTTTACAGGACAGGCTTAAGTTACGCTACACCTTC. The J gene is TRBJ1-2, the V gene TRBV28; 7 nucleotides agree with TRBD1. The CDR3 loop spans 15 amino acids. Germline V gene data show CDR1 as MDHEN and CDR2 as SYDVKM. Trimming at V came to 2 bases and at J to 9 bases, leaving 12 bases not matched to a gene.

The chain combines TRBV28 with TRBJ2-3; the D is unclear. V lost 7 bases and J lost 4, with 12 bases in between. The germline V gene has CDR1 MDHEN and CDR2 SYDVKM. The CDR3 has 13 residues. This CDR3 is CASNLEEPDTQYF. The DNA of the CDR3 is TGTGCCAGCAATCTAGAAGAGCCAGATACGCAGTATTTT.

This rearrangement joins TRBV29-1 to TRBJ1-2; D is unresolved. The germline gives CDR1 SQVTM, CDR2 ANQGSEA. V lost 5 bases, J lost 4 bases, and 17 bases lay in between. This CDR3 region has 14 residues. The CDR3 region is CSVSRSGSTYGYTF. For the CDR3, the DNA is TGCAGCGTTTCACGAAGTGGCAGTACCTATGGCTACACCTTC.

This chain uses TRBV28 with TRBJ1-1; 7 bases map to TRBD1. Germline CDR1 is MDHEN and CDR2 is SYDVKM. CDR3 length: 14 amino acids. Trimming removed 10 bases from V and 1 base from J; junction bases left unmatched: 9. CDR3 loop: CATGQGGANTEAFF. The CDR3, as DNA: TGTGCCACCGGGCAGGGGGGCGCGAACACTGAAGCTTTCTTT.

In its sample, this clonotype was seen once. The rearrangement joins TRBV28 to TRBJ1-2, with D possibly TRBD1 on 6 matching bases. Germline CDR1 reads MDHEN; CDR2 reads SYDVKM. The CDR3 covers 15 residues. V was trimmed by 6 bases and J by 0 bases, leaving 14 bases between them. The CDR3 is CASRAYTGSNYGYTF. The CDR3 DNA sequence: TGTGCCAGCAGGGCTTATACAGGGTCTAACTATGGCTACACCTTC.

In nucleotides, the CDR3 is TGCAGTGCTAGTGGGGCAGGGAGCACAGATACGCAGTATTTT. Protein: CSASGAGSTDTQYF. The gene calls are TRBV20-1 and TRBJ2-3, with a tentative D call TRBD1 (5 bases). Germline V gene lookup returns CDR1 DFQATT and CDR2 SNEGSKA (reference sequence). The CDR3 spans 14 residues. Trimming shortened V by 3 bases and J by 0 bases, and 10 bases separated the two germline ends.

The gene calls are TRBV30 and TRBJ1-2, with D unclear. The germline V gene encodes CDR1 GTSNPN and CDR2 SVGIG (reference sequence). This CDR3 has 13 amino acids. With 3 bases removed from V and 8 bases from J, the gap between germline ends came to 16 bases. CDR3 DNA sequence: TGTGCCTGGAGGACGGGCATGGTACAAGGCTACACCTTC. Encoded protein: CAWRTGMVQGYTF.

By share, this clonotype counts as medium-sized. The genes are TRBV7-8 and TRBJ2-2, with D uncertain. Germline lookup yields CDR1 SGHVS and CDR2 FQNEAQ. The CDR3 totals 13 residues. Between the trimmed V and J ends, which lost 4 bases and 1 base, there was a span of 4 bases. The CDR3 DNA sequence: TGTGCCAGCAGCTCGGGGAACACCGGGGAGCTGTTTTTT. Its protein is CASSSGNTGELFF.

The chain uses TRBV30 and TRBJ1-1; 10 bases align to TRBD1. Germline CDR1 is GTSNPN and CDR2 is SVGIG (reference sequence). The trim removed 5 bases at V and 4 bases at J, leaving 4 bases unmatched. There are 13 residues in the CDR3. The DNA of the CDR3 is TGTGCCTGGGAGCGGGACAGGGGCACTGAAGCTTTCTTT. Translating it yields CAWERDRGTEAFF. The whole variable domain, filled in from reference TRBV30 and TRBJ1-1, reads SQTIHQWPATLVQPVGSPLSLECTVEGTSNPNLYWYRQAAGRGLQLLFYSVGIGQISSEVPQNLSASRPQDRQFILSSKKLLLSDSGFYLCAWERDRGTEAFFGQGTRLTVV.

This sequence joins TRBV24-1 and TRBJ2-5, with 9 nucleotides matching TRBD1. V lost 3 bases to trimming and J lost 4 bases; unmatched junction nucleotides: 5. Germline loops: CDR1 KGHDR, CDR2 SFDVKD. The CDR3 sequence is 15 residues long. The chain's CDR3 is CATSDQTGGRETQYF. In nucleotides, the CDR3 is TGTGCCACCAGTGATCAGACAGGGGGTCGAGAGACCCAGTACTTC.

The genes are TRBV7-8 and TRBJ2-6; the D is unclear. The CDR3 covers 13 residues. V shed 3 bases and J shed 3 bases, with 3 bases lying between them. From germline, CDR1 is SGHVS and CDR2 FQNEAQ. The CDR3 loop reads CASSFRGANVLTF. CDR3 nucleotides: TGTGCCAGCAGCTTTCGTGGGGCCAACGTCCTGACTTTC.

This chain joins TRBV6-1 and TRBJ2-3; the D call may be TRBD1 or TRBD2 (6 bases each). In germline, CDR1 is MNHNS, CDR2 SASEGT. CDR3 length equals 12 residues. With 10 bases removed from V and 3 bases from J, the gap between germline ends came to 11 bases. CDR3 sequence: CAIRGRTDTQYF. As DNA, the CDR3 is TGTGCCATAAGGGGGAGGACAGATACGCAGTATTTT.

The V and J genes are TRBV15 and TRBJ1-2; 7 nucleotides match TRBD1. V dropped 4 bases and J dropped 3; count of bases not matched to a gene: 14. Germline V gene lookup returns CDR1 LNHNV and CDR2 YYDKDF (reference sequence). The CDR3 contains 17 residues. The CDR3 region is CATSMAGQPSEYYGYTF. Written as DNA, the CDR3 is TGTGCCACCAGCATGGCGGGACAGCCGTCCGAGTACTATGGCTACACCTTC.

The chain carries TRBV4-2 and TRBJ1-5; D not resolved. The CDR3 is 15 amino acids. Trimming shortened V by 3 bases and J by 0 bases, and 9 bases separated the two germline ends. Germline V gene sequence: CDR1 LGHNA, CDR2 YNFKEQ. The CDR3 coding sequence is TGTGCCAGCAGCCATCGCAGAGATAGCAATCAGCCCCAGCATTTT. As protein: CASSHRRDSNQPQHF.

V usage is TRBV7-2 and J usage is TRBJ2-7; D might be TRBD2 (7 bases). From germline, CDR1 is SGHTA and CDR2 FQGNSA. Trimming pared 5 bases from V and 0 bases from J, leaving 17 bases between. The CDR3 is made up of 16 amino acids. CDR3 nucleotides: TGTGCCAGCAGCCCCGGCGGGGGCAGGGCCTCCTACGAGCAGTACTTC. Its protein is CASSPGGGRASYEQYF.

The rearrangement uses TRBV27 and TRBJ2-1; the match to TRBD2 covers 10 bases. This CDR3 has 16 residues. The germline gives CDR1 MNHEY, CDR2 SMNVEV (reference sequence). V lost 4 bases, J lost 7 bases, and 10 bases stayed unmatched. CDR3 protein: CASSSASGRAENEQFF. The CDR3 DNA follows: TGTGCCAGCAGTTCAGCCAGCGGGAGGGCCGAGAATGAGCAGTTCTTC.

The CDR3, as DNA: TGTGCCAGCACTCCGGGAGAGGAGACCCAGTACTTC. It yields the protein CASTPGEETQYF. The chain couples TRBV6-2 or TRBV6-3 to TRBJ2-5; possibly TRBD2 for D (6 bases). The length of the CDR3 is 12 residues. V lost 7 bases and J 5 bases, leaving 11 bases between the germline ends. Germline CDR1 MNHEY, CDR2 SVGEGT.

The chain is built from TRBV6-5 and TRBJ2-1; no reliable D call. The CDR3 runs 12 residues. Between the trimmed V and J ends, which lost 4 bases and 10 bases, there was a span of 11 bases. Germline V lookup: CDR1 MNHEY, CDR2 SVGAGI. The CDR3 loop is CASSSKAGEQFF. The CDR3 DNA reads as TGTGCCAGCAGTTCCAAGGCAGGCGAGCAGTTCTTC.

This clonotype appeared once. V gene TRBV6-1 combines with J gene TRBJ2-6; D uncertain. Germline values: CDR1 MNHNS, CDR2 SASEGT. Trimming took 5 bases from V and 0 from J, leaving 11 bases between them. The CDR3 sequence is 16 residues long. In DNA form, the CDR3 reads TGTGCCAGCAGTCCCCCAATTGACTCTGGGGCCAACGTCCTGACTTTC. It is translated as CASSPPIDSGANVLTF.

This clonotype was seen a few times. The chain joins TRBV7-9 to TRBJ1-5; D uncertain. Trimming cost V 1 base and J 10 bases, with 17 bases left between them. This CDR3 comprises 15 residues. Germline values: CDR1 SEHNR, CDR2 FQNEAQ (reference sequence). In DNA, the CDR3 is TGTGCCAGCAGCTTAGGTGATGTCCCCAATGGTCCCCAGCATTTT. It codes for CASSLGDVPNGPQHF.

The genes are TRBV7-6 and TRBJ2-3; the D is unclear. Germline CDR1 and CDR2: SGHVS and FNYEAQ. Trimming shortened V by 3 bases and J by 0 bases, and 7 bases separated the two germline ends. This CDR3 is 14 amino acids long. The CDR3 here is CASSLITSTDTQYF. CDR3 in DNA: TGTGCCAGCAGCTTGATAACTAGCACAGATACGCAGTATTTT.

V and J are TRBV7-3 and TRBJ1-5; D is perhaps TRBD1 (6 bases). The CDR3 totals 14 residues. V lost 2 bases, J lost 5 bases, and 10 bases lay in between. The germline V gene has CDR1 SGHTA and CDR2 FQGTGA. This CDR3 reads CASSLVGAHQPQHF. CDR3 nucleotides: TGTGCCAGCAGCTTAGTGGGGGCGCATCAGCCCCAGCATTTT.

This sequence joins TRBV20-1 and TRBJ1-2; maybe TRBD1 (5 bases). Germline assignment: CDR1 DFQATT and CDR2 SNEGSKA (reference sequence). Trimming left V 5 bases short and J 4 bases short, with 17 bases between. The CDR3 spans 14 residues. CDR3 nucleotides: TGCAGTGCTTTCCTTCGGGGGGGGACCTATGGCTACACCTTC. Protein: CSAFLRGGTYGYTF.